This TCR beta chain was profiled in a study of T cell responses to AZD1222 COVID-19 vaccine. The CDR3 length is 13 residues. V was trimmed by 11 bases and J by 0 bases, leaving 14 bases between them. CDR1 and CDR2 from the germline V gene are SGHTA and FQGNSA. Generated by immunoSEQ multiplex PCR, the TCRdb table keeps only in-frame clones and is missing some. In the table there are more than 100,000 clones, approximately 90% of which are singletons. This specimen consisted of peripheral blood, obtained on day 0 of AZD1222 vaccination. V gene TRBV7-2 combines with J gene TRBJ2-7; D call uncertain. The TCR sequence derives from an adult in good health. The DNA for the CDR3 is TGTGCCGCCCGTTGGGCCCCCTCCTACGAGCAGTACTTC. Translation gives CAARWAPSYEQYF.